A single sample is the source of the 26 T cell receptor beta chains below, sequenced in a study of read filtering for tumor transcriptome and immune sequencing. From roughly 390 ng of RNA, a library with molecular barcoded alpha/delta and beta/gamma adaptors was made. TCRdb passed the reads through MiXCR, listing each CDR3 protein once. The sample records 75,000 to 95,000 distinct CDR3 sequences, 20% to 25% being singletons. The sequenced sample was a population of CD138-negative cells sorted from bone marrow. The receptors shown here come from a donor aged 40 or over with multiple myeloma.

There are many counts of this clonotype. The genes are TRBV7-9 and TRBJ2-1, with 13 bases that match TRBD2. The CDR3 consists of 17 residues. The trim removed 10 bases at V and 8 bases at J, leaving 17 bases unmatched. The germline gives CDR1 SEHNR, CDR2 FQNEAQ (reference sequence). The CDR3 DNA reads TGTGCCAACGAACTACTATCCGGGACTAGCGGGGTCGATGAGCAGTTCTTC. This encodes CANELLSGTSGVDEQFF.

This clonotype occurred many times. The chain carries TRBV5-1 and TRBJ1-1, with no clear D. Germline V CDR1 and CDR2: SGHRS, YFSETQ. This CDR3 is built from 12 residues. Trimming left V 4 bases short and J 8 bases short, with 12 bases between. The CDR3 here is CASSPPPGEAFF. The CDR3 DNA reads as TGCGCCAGCAGCCCTCCCCCGGGAGAAGCTTTCTTT.

This clonotype was counted ten times or more. V gene TRBV7-9 combines with J gene TRBJ2-7, with D possibly being TRBD1 (6 bases). There are 13 residues in the CDR3. CDR1 SEHNR and CDR2 FQNEAQ come from the germline V gene (reference sequence). V gave up 5 bases and J gave up 4 bases, with 12 bases separating them. In DNA form, the CDR3 reads TGTGCCAGCAGCCTGGGACACCGATACGAGCAGTACTTC. Translation gives CASSLGHRYEQYF.

The V and J genes are TRBV6-1 and TRBJ1-4; 7 nucleotides match TRBD1. The CDR3 length is 13 residues. CDR1 MNHNS and CDR2 SASEGT come from the germline V gene. The V and J ends lost 8 bases and 7 bases, in that order; junction bases with no gene match: 7. Here the CDR3 DNA reads TGTGCCAGCTTAGACAGGGCATCTGAAAAACTGTTTTTT. Residues: CASLDRASEKLFF.

This clonotype was recorded at least ten times. The chain carries TRBV20-1 and TRBJ2-7, with TRBD2 matching over 10 bases. Trimming cost V 4 bases and J 3 bases; bases outside gene matches: 3. In germline, CDR1 is DFQATT, CDR2 SNEGSKA (reference sequence). The CDR3 is 13 amino acids. The CDR3 DNA reads as TGCAGTGCTACTAGCGGGGGCTTCTACGAGCAGTACTTC. It specifies CSATSGGFYEQYF.

To note about this clonotype: It may be a read error: a sequence one base away is much more abundant. This chain links TRBV2 with TRBJ1-1; D possibly corresponds to TRBD1 (6 bases). Germline-derived CDR1 and CDR2 are SNHLY and FYNNEI. Trimming cost V 5 bases and J 7 bases, with 20 bases left between them. The CDR3 length is 15 residues. The CDR3 here is CASSFSFWGAGEAFF. The CDR3 DNA sequence: TGTGCCAGCAGTTTTTCCTTCTGGGGGGCCGGTGAAGCTTTCTTT. The full variable domain, completed using reference TRBV2 and TRBJ1-1, is EPEVTQTPSHQVTQMGQEVILRCVPISNHLYFYWYRQILGQKVEFLVSFYNNEISEKSEIFDDQFSVERPDGSNFTLKIRSTKLEDSAMYFCASSFSFWGAGEAFFGQGTRLTVV.

Many counts were recorded for this clonotype. The V call is TRBV2, the J call TRBJ1-5, with D uncertain. V lost 2 bases and J 4 bases, leaving 12 bases between the germline ends. The germline V gene has CDR1 SNHLY and CDR2 FYNNEI. This CDR3 spans 15 amino acids. CDR3 sequence (DNA): TGTGCCAGCAGTGAAAAGTTATGGGGAAATCAGCCCCAGCATTTT. Amino acid sequence: CASSEKLWGNQPQHF.

This clonotype was seen repeatedly, ten times or more. The chain couples TRBV7-9 to TRBJ2-5; 9 bases fit TRBD1. The CDR3 has 12 amino acids. The ends lost 4 bases at V and 9 bases at J; junction bases unmatched: 3. The germline CDR1 and CDR2 sequences are SEHNR and FQNEAQ (reference sequence). CDR3 sequence: CASSWDRAAQYF. In DNA, the CDR3 is TGTGCCAGCAGCTGGGACAGGGCGGCCCAGTACTTC.

This sequence joins TRBV27 and TRBJ1-1; 7 bases are a match to TRBD1. The CDR3 contains 14 residues. Trimming at V came to 5 bases and at J to 1 base, leaving 4 bases not matched to a gene. Germline V CDR1 and CDR2: MNHEY, SMNVEV (reference sequence). CDR3 coding DNA: TGTGCCAGCAGTCCCTGGGACAGGAACACTGAAGCTTTCTTT. The encoded protein is CASSPWDRNTEAFF.

As to this clonotype: This clone may be a read error of a much larger clone one base away. The chain employs TRBV5-4 and TRBJ2-7; 8 bases fit TRBD1. J was trimmed by 3 bases and V by 0 bases; bases with no gene match: 5. The germline V gene has CDR1 SGHNT and CDR2 YYREEE (reference sequence). CDR3 length: 15 amino acids. DNA of the CDR3: TGTGCCAGCAGCTTGGAACCAGGGGGCAGCTACGAGCAGTACTTC. The encoded protein is CASSLEPGGSYEQYF.

This clonotype appeared many times. The chain has TRBV28 and TRBJ1-4, with a possible D match to TRBD1 (5 bases). Trimming pared 6 bases from V and 10 bases from J, leaving 12 bases between. This CDR3 is built from 12 residues. CDR1 MDHEN and CDR2 SYDVKM come from the germline V gene. The CDR3 reads CASRMDGGKLFF. CDR3 DNA: TGTGCCAGCAGAATGGACGGGGGAAAACTGTTTTTT.

The table lists this clonotype with many counts. The V gene is TRBV9, the J gene TRBJ2-3, with 8 bases lining up with TRBD1. Germline V lookup: CDR1 SGDLS, CDR2 YYNGEE. The CDR3 is 14 residues long. V lost 3 bases and J lost 0; bases outside the gene matches: 0. The CDR3, as DNA: TGTGCCAGCAGCGGGACAGGGAGCACAGATACGCAGTATTTT. Its translation: CASSGTGSTDTQYF.

This chain connects TRBV5-1 to TRBJ1-1; D is undetermined. Germline V lookup: CDR1 SGHRS, CDR2 YFSETQ. This CDR3 has 15 amino acids. V was trimmed by 1 base and J by 1 base, leaving 11 bases between them. For the CDR3, the DNA is TGCGCCAGCAGCTTGCAAGGGTTTGAGAACACTGAAGCTTTCTTT. As protein: CASSLQGFENTEAFF.

Many counts were recorded for this clonotype. The chain carries TRBV7-9 and TRBJ1-1, with D possibly being TRBD1 (6 bases). Germline CDR1 and CDR2: SEHNR and FQNEAQ (reference sequence). This CDR3 has 15 residues. Trimming pared 5 bases from V and 8 bases from J, leaving 21 bases between. The chain's CDR3 is CASSRWGDNPSEAFF. DNA for the CDR3: TGTGCCAGCAGCCGCTGGGGGGACAACCCGAGCGAAGCTTTCTTT.

This clonotype was recorded many times. The chain has TRBV5-1 and TRBJ2-5; D assignment may be TRBD1 or TRBD2 (5 bases each). Germline loops: CDR1 SGHRS, CDR2 YFSETQ. Trimming stripped 0 bases from V and 3 bases from J, with 12 bases between. This CDR3 spans 15 amino acids. Written as DNA, the CDR3 is TGCGCCAGCAGCTTGGCCGGGACCTATGAAGAGACCCAGTACTTC. It encodes CASSLAGTYEETQYF.

This clonotype has ten or more counts. The rearrangement joins TRBV27 to TRBJ1-6, with 7 bases that match TRBD1. Germline loops: CDR1 MNHEY, CDR2 SMNVEV (reference sequence). This CDR3 has 14 amino acids. Trimming took 5 bases from V and 7 from J; bases not matched to a gene: 5. CDR3 region: CASSDRVRNSPLHF. The CDR3 DNA reads TGTGCCAGCAGTGACAGGGTGCGAAATTCACCCCTCCACTTT.

The CDR3 sequence: CASGRGRQQETQYF. In nucleotides, the CDR3 is TGTGCCAGCGGTAGGGGACGGCAACAAGAGACCCAGTACTTC. The chain couples TRBV2 to TRBJ2-5; D might be TRBD1 or TRBD2, each matching 5 bases. V was pared by 8 bases and J by 2 bases, with 15 bases between. This CDR3 comprises 14 residues. The germline V gene encodes CDR1 SNHLY and CDR2 FYNNEI.

This rearrangement joins TRBV12-3 or TRBV12-4 to TRBJ2-3, with D possibly matching TRBD1 (6 bases). Trimming stripped 4 bases from V and 3 bases from J, with 8 bases between. The CDR3 consists of 13 residues. The CDR3 DNA reads TGTGCCAGCAGTTACAGGGAAACAGATACGCAGTATTTT. Protein: CASSYRETDTQYF.

This clonotype was picked up many times. The rearrangement links TRBV5-1 to TRBJ1-1; 10 bases line up with TRBD1. V dropped 4 bases and J dropped 9; count of bases not matched to a gene: 3. This CDR3 comprises 12 residues. Germline V gives CDR1 SGHRS, CDR2 YFSETQ. The chain's CDR3 is CASSGQGDKAFF. CDR3 nucleotide sequence: TGCGCCAGCAGCGGACAGGGGGATAAAGCTTTCTTT.

Remarks on this clonotype: Given the absence of the conserved phenylalanine or tryptophan at the CDR3 end, a read error is likely. The chain employs TRBV6-6 and TRBJ1-1; D remains ambiguous. The CDR3 consists of 14 residues. The germline V gene has CDR1 MNHNY and CDR2 SVGAGI (reference sequence). V was trimmed by 0 bases and J by 2 bases, leaving 7 bases between them. The CDR3 protein is CASSYSGLNTEAFL. DNA of the CDR3: TGTGCCAGCAGTTACTCAGGGCTAAACACTGAAGCTTTCCTT.

There are many counts of this clonotype. The DNA of the CDR3 is TGCGCCAGCAGCCAGGCAGGTGGCGGGGGGTCCACAGATACGCAGTATTTT. This gives the protein CASSQAGGGGSTDTQYF. J is TRBJ2-3 and V is TRBV5-1, with 8 bases identical to TRBD2. Germline CDR1 SGHRS, CDR2 YFSETQ. This CDR3 comprises 17 residues. V dropped 4 bases and J dropped 2; count of bases not matched to a gene: 12.

As concerns this clonotype: Being one base from a much bigger clone, this may be a read error. The rearrangement uses TRBV12-3 or TRBV12-4 and TRBJ2-5; D remains ambiguous. The CDR3 loop spans 13 amino acids. Trimming removed 3 bases at V and 3 bases at J, with 8 bases between. The CDR3 DNA is TGTGCCAGCAGTTTGATAGTAGAAGAGACCCAGTACTTC. Encoded protein: CASSLIVEETQYF.

This clonotype was detected ten times or more. The V gene is TRBV4-1, the J gene TRBJ1-1; TRBD1 might be the D (6 bases). With 4 bases removed from V and 5 bases from J, the gap between germline ends came to 29 bases. CDR1 MGHRA and CDR2 YSYEKL come from the germline V gene. The CDR3 has 19 residues. This CDR3 is CASSPTPVGGRKLGTEAFF. Written as DNA, the CDR3 is TGCGCCAGCAGCCCTACACCCGTAGGGGGGCGCAAATTAGGGACTGAAGCTTTCTTT.

This clonotype was picked up a small number of times. The chain carries TRBV5-1 and TRBJ1-3, with 7 positions matching TRBD1. V lost 1 base, J lost 0 bases, and 7 bases stayed unmatched. The CDR3 consists of 17 residues. Germline lookup yields CDR1 SGHRS and CDR2 YFSETQ. The CDR3 coding sequence is TGCGCCAGCAGCTTGACAGGGGACGCGAGCTCTGGAAACACCATATATTTT. Translating it yields CASSLTGDASSGNTIYF.

Points on this clonotype: The junction departs from germline at one end; a sequencing error may be responsible. J is TRBJ2-2 and V is TRBV5-1; D gene unclear. The germline CDR1 and CDR2 sequences are SGHRS and YFSETQ. This CDR3 contains 15 residues. CDR3 coding DNA: TGCGCCGGCAGCTTAGTCGAGGCGAACACCGGGGAGCTGTTTTTT. Encoded protein: CAGSLVEANTGELFF.

The chain couples TRBV5-1 to TRBJ2-2, with D perhaps matching TRBD1 (6 bases). The CDR3 spans 17 residues. V was cut by 0 bases and J by 2 bases, with 14 bases left in between. Germline V CDR1 and CDR2: SGHRS, YFSETQ. The chain's CDR3 is CASSLAVQGPNTGELFF. The CDR3 DNA is TGCGCCAGCAGCTTGGCCGTTCAGGGGCCCAACACCGGGGAGCTGTTTTTT.